One and the same sample provided the 18 T cell receptor beta chains below, sequenced in a study of blood T cell repertoires in COVID-19. The repertoire was sequenced with immunoSEQ multiplex PCR; TCRdb's copy has only in-frame clones and lacks some. The sample includes 45,000 to 65,000 clones, nearly 85% of them seen just once. Input material: peripheral blood. The receptor set was obtained from a man aged 40-49 years with acute or convalescent COVID-19.

V is TRBV3-1 (or the pseudogene TRBV3-2) and J is TRBJ2-1, with no clear D. Trimming took 3 bases from V and 7 from J, leaving 19 bases between them. CDR3 length: 16 residues. Germline CDR1 and CDR2: LGHDT and YNNKEL (reference sequence). CDR3 nucleotides: TGTGCCAGCAGCCAGGAGCTACCCCCGATTTTTAATGAGCAGTTCTTC. Its translation is CASSQELPPIFNEQFF.

The chain employs TRBV6-6 and TRBJ2-1; 10 bases match TRBD2. The germline gives CDR1 MNHNY, CDR2 SVGAGI (reference sequence). The V gene end was trimmed by 5 bases and the J gene end by 7 bases; junction bases not matched to a gene: 8. The CDR3 has 15 residues. CDR3: CASSMGLAKSNEQFF. CDR3 nucleotides: TGTGCCAGCAGTATGGGACTAGCGAAGTCTAATGAGCAGTTCTTC.

This chain uses TRBV24-1 with TRBJ1-1; D gene uncertain. Germline V gene lookup returns CDR1 KGHDR and CDR2 SFDVKD. The ends were cut back, 2 bases at V and 3 bases at J, with 6 bases in the middle. The CDR3 has 13 amino acids. CDR3 sequence (DNA): TGTGCCACCAGTGATTCCCTATACACTGAAGCTTTCTTT. This gives the protein CATSDSLYTEAFF.

This chain links TRBV12-3 or TRBV12-4 with TRBJ1-5; tentatively, D is TRBD1 (5 bases). The V end was cut by 6 bases, the J end by 2 bases, with 8 bases between. The CDR3 is 13 amino acids. CDR3 region: CASRQGGNQPQHF. Here the CDR3 DNA reads TGTGCCAGCAGGCAGGGTGGCAATCAGCCCCAGCATTTT.

V usage is TRBV3-1 (or the pseudogene TRBV3-2) and J usage is TRBJ1-4, with 11 bases fitting TRBD1. This CDR3 has 16 residues. Trimming took 0 bases from V and 5 from J; bases not matched to a gene: 2. Germline assignment: CDR1 LGHDT and CDR2 YNNKEL (reference sequence). For the CDR3, the DNA is TGTGCCAGCAGCCAAGACCGGGACAGGGGGAATGAAAAACTGTTTTTT. As protein: CASSQDRDRGNEKLFF.

The gene calls are TRBV9 and TRBJ1-1; 7 bases map to TRBD1. Germline lookup yields CDR1 SGDLS and CDR2 YYNGEE. The CDR3 is 14 residues long. V was pared by 2 bases and J by 6 bases, with 7 bases of the junction left unmatched. For the CDR3, the DNA is TGTGCCAGCAGCGTTGGGAGGACAGGCTCTGAAGCTTTCTTT. It specifies CASSVGRTGSEAFF.

This clone was detected once. The gene calls are TRBV30 and TRBJ2-6, with D perhaps matching TRBD2 (6 bases). Germline lookup yields CDR1 GTSNPN and CDR2 SVGIG (reference sequence). Trimming took off 2 bases at V and 4 bases at J, with 30 bases between the two ends. This CDR3 region has 21 residues. As DNA, the CDR3 is TGTGCCTGGAGTAGGGGTCTGACCCCGGAGCGGGCCCTGGCGGGGGCCAACGTCCTGACTTTC. Protein product: CAWSRGLTPERALAGANVLTF.

The CDR3 region has the DNA TGTGCCAGCACCATAACAGGGATCGGTACGCAGTATTTT. The encoded protein is CASTITGIGTQYF. The chain links TRBV2 to TRBJ2-3, with a weak D call TRBD1 (6 bases). Trimming pared 7 bases from V and 8 bases from J, leaving 16 bases between. This CDR3 is built from 13 residues. Germline assignment: CDR1 SNHLY and CDR2 FYNNEI.

This chain uses TRBV7-8 with TRBJ1-2; D gene unclear. V was pared by 5 bases and J by 4 bases, with 8 bases between. This CDR3 region has 12 residues. Germline lookup yields CDR1 SGHVS and CDR2 FQNEAQ. CDR3 in DNA: TGTGCCAGCAGCCTTACGGGCTATGGCTACACCTTC. It is translated as CASSLTGYGYTF.

The rearrangement uses TRBV2 and TRBJ2-6; the match to TRBD1 covers 7 bases. The CDR3 extends over 15 amino acids. The V and J ends lost 5 bases and 3 bases, in that order; junction bases with no gene match: 4. Germline assignment: CDR1 SNHLY and CDR2 FYNNEI. The CDR3 sequence is CASSSQGFGANVLTF. DNA of the CDR3: TGTGCCAGCAGTTCACAGGGGTTTGGGGCCAACGTCCTGACTTTC.

The rearrangement joins TRBV12-5 to TRBJ2-5; 7 bases line up with TRBD1. Per the germline V gene, CDR1 is LGHNT and CDR2 is FRNRAP. The CDR3 is 14 residues long. V was pared by 2 bases and J by 5 bases, with 5 bases of the junction left unmatched. This chain's CDR3 is CASGLTGVKETQYF. The DNA of the CDR3 is TGTGCTAGTGGTTTGACAGGGGTTAAGGAGACCCAGTACTTC. Looking up the rest from reference TRBV12-5 and TRBJ2-5 gives the full variable domain: DARVTQTPRHKVTEMGQEVTMRCQPILGHNTVFWYRQTMMQGLELLAYFRNRAPLDDSGMPKDRFSAEMPDATLATLKIQPSEPRDSAVYFCASGLTGVKETQYFGPGTRLLVL.

Regarding this clone: Distinct nucleotide sequences in the sample also encode this CDR3. J is TRBJ2-5 and V is TRBV19, with D unresolved. This CDR3 has 13 residues. The germline V gene has CDR1 LNHDA and CDR2 SQIVND (reference sequence). V was cut by 4 bases and J by 2 bases, with 8 bases left in between. The CDR3 sequence: CASSNMIQETQYF. CDR3 DNA sequence: TGTGCCAGTAGTAACATGATACAAGAGACCCAGTACTTC.

This chain joins TRBV5-4 and TRBJ2-7, with 7 nucleotides matching TRBD1. J was trimmed by 6 bases and V by 4 bases; bases with no gene match: 19. The CDR3 is 17 residues long. Germline assignment: CDR1 SGHNT and CDR2 YYREEE (reference sequence). The CDR3: CASSAGQYTIPGGEQYV. The CDR3 bases are TGTGCCAGCAGCGCTGGCCAATATACTATCCCAGGGGGCGAGCAGTACGTC.

This chain joins TRBV4-2 and TRBJ2-1; 10 nucleotides line up with TRBD2. After removal of 4 bases from V and 2 bases from J, the junction contained 2 bases not matched to a gene. Germline values: CDR1 LGHNA, CDR2 YNFKEQ. The CDR3 runs 15 residues. The CDR3 loop reads CASSRGLAAYNEQFF. CDR3 sequence (DNA): TGTGCCAGCAGCCGAGGACTAGCGGCCTACAATGAGCAGTTCTTC.

This chain links TRBV27 with TRBJ1-2, with 7 bases lining up with TRBD1. Trimming took 4 bases from V and 4 from J; bases not matched to a gene: 9. CDR1 and CDR2 from the germline V gene are MNHEY and SMNVEV (reference sequence). There are 15 residues in the CDR3. The CDR3 DNA sequence: TGTGCCAGCAGTTCCTCTTGGACAGGACTCTATGGCTACACCTTC. Residues: CASSSSWTGLYGYTF.

The genes are TRBV6-1 and TRBJ1-3; the D gene is possibly TRBD1 (5 bases). From germline, CDR1 is MNHNS and CDR2 SASEGT. CDR3 length: 15 amino acids. V lost 1 base and J lost 7, with 14 bases in between. The CDR3 nucleotides read TGTGCCAGCAGTGAAGTGGGGGGAGTCGGGAACACCATATATTTT. Translation gives CASSEVGGVGNTIYF.

The chain carries TRBV19 and TRBJ2-2, with 7 bases identical to TRBD2. CDR1 is LNHDA and CDR2 is SQIVND in the germline V gene (reference sequence). The CDR3 is 15 amino acids. Trimming at V came to 4 bases and at J to 2 bases, leaving 4 bases not matched to a gene. Here the CDR3 reads CASSKASGNTGELFF. The CDR3 DNA reads as TGTGCCAGTAGTAAGGCTAGCGGCAACACCGGGGAGCTGTTTTTT.

This chain links TRBV7-2 with TRBJ2-5; D may be TRBD2 (7 bases). From germline, CDR1 is SGHTA and CDR2 FQGNSA. Trimming shortened V by 3 bases and J by 5 bases, and 13 bases separated the two germline ends. The CDR3 length is 14 residues. The CDR3 nucleotides read TGTGCCAGCAGCTTTGGGGGGGCTAGGGAGACCCAGTACTTC. Its protein is CASSFGGARETQYF.